The rows below give T cell receptor beta chains drawn from one sample of a study of PD-1 blockade in classical Hodgkin lymphoma. Profiled with immunoSEQ multiplex PCR; TCRdb holds only in-frame clones, not every one. The profile shows around 4,900 clones, roughly 83% of them singletons. This specimen was CD4+ T cells from blood, taken before the fourth cycle of nivolumab. Receptor source: a human donor with classical Hodgkin lymphoma. Each CDR3 is given with its conserved first and last residue. The D gene is left open where the match is weak. The size entry is marked missing in some rows and otherwise reads once, few, many or a size class.

clone_size d_call j_call v_call cdr3_nt cdr3_aa
NA NA TRBJ2-2 TRBV7-2 TGTGCCAGCAGCTTAGCTAGGGCCACCGGGGAGCTGTTTTTT CASSLARATGELFF
NA NA TRBJ1-5 TRBV27 TGTGCCAGCAGCTGGGGTGCCTCGAATCAGCCCCAGCATTTT CASSWGASNQPQHF
NA NA TRBJ2-1 TRBV30 TGTGCCTGGAAAAAAGGGCGTCAGCAGTTCTTC CAWKKGRQQFF
NA NA TRBJ1-2 TRBV19 TGTGCCAGTAGTCCAGCGGGGGGATACTATGGCTACACCTTC CASSPAGGYYGYTF
NA NA TRBJ2-2 TRBV4-3 TGCGCCAGCAGCCAGAGGGGCGCCGGGGACACCGGGGAGCTGTTTTTT CASSQRGAGDTGELFF
NA TRBD2 TRBJ2-3 TRBV5-4 TGTGCCAGCAGCTTAACTAGCGGGGCCACAGATACGCAGTATTTT CASSLTSGATDTQYF
NA NA TRBJ1-2 TRBV28 TGTGCCCTTGGATCGGGTGCAGGCTACACCTTC CALGSGAGYTF
NA NA TRBJ2-5 TRBV7-7 TGTGCTAGCAGCTATTCGGGGGGCCAACAAGAGACCCAGTACTTC CASSYSGGQQETQYF
NA TRBD1 TRBJ2-3 TRBV28 TGTGCCAGCAGTTTATCGGGACAGGGAAGCGCAGATACGCAGTATTTT CASSLSGQGSADTQYF
NA TRBD1 TRBJ2-1 TRBV5-4 TGTGCCAGCAGCTTCCTTACAGGGGCCCGTGGGTACAATGAGCAGTTCTTC CASSFLTGARGYNEQFF
NA NA TRBJ1-1 TRBV27 TGTGCCAGCAGTGCCCTTGACAGGTTGAGGAACACTGAAGCTTTCTTT CASSALDRLRNTEAFF
few TRBD1 TRBJ1-1 TRBV27 TGTGCCAGCAGCGGAGGACAGGGGGCGAGGACTGAAGCTTTCTTT CASSGGQGARTEAFF
NA TRBD1 TRBJ2-5 TRBV27 TGTGCCAGCAGTTCGGACAGGGGGCTGGAGACCCAGTACTTC CASSSDRGLETQYF
NA NA TRBJ2-5 TRBV6-1 TGTGCCAGCAGTGAGCGGACAGCCCAAGAGACCCAGTACTTC CASSERTAQETQYF
NA TRBD1 TRBJ1-5 TRBV27 TGTGCCAGCAGTTTATGGGCAGGGGGCCTGGGCAATCAGCCCCAGCATTTT CASSLWAGGLGNQPQHF
NA TRBD2 TRBJ2-5 TRBV7-2 TGTGCCAGCAGCACACTACCGGGACTAGCCGGGGGTGAAGAGACCCAGTACTTC CASSTLPGLAGGEETQYF
NA TRBD1 TRBJ1-1 TRBV19 TGTGCCAGTAGTATAGAGGGGACAGGGGCCACTGAAGCTTTCTTT CASSIEGTGATEAFF
NA NA TRBJ1-2 TRBV19 TGTGCCAGTATATCGGGGGCTGTGTCGGATGGCTACACCTTC CASISGAVSDGYTF
NA NA TRBJ1-1 TRBV27 TGTGCCAGCAGTTTGAGGGGTTCGACTGAAGCTTTCTTT CASSLRGSTEAFF
NA NA TRBJ2-2 TRBV4-3 TGCGCCAGCAGGGTAGGACTACCCAACACCGGGGAGCTGTTTTTT CASRVGLPNTGELFF
NA TRBD1 TRBJ2-5 TRBV5-1 TGCGCCAGCAGCGGATCAGGGGGCGCGGAGACCCAGTACTTC CASSGSGGAETQYF
NA NA TRBJ2-4 TRBV5-6 TGTGCCAGCAGCTTCGTCGCCAAAAACATTCAGTACTTC CASSFVAKNIQYF
NA NA TRBJ1-3 TRBV11-2 TGTGCCAGCAGCTCCACCGTCGGGTCCCACTCAGGAAACACCATATATTTT CASSSTVGSHSGNTIYF
NA TRBD2 TRBJ2-1 TRBV7-9 TGTGCCATTGAGCGGGGGGCTATTTCCTACAATGAGCAGTTCTTC CAIERGAISYNEQFF
NA NA TRBJ1-2 TRBV5-1 TGCGCCAGCAGCTTGAGTGAGGGGACCTATGGCTACACCTTC CASSLSEGTYGYTF
NA NA TRBJ1-2 TRBV5-5 TGTGCCAGCAGCTCCGGGTGGCAGGGCGTTGCTAACTATGGCTACACCTTC CASSSGWQGVANYGYTF
NA NA TRBJ2-2 TRBV4-3 TGCGCCAGCAGCCTCGAGCAACCGGGACGGAACACCGGGGAGCTGTTTTTT CASSLEQPGRNTGELFF
NA TRBD1 TRBJ1-6 TRBV7-9 TGTGCCAGCAGCTCACCCGCCACAGGGGGTGGGTCACCCCTCCACTTT CASSSPATGGGSPLHF
once NA TRBJ2-7 TRBV7-2 TGTGCCAGCAGGGCCAGCGCCGAGCAGTACTTC CASRASAEQYF
few NA TRBJ2-2 TRBV28 TGTGCCAGCAGTTTATCTGACACCGGGGAGCTGTTTTTT CASSLSDTGELFF
few NA TRBJ2-7 TRBV28 TGTGCCAGCAGTTTAACGGGGTCCTACTCCTACGAGCAGTACTTC CASSLTGSYSYEQYF
once NA TRBJ1-1 TRBV5-4 TGTGCCAGCAGCTTGAGCTCGGTCACTGAAGCTTTCTTT CASSLSSVTEAFF
NA NA TRBJ1-2 TRBV28 TGTGCCAGCAGTGACAACTATGGCTACACCTTC CASSDNYGYTF
NA NA TRBJ2-1 TRBV12-5 TGTGCTAGTGGTCGGGACCGCGGAGAGCAGTTCTTC CASGRDRGEQFF
NA NA TRBJ2-1 TRBV7-2 TGTGCCAGCAGCTTAGTATCGGGGGACTACAATGAGCAGTTCTTC CASSLVSGDYNEQFF
NA NA TRBJ2-7 TRBV5-1 TGCGCCAGCAGCTCGACCGGGACCCCCGGCCTCGAGCAGTACTTC CASSSTGTPGLEQYF
few NA TRBJ1-2 TRBV6-5 TGTGCCAGCAGTTACAGCGGGGCAGGGTTGGGTGGCTACACCTTC CASSYSGAGLGGYTF
NA TRBD1 TRBJ1-2 TRBV6-1 TGTGCCAGCAGTGCGGACAGGGAGGATGGCTACACCTTC CASSADREDGYTF
NA NA TRBJ1-4 TRBV9 TGTGCCAGCAGCGAACACCCCGCAACTAATGAAAAACTGTTTTTT CASSEHPATNEKLFF
NA NA TRBJ2-3 TRBV2 TGTGCCAGCAGTGAGAGGATGGGCCCCATCACAGATACGCAGTATTTT CASSERMGPITDTQYF
NA NA TRBJ1-6 TRBV20-1 TGCAGTGCTCCCCTGCGGGGACAACACTTT CSAPLRGQHF
NA NA TRBJ1-1 TRBV6-5 TGTGCCAGCAGGGGTCCAGGGGATTTCGCTGAAGCTTTCTTT CASRGPGDFAEAFF
NA TRBD1 TRBJ2-5 TRBV27 TGTGCCAGCAGTAGCCGCGGACAGGGGGCTAGAGAGACCCAGTACTTC CASSSRGQGARETQYF
NA NA TRBJ1-2 TRBV5-1 TGCGCCAGCAGCTTGGAGAGGTCCAACTATGGCTACACCTTC CASSLERSNYGYTF
few NA TRBJ1-2 TRBV19 TGTGCCAGTAGTAGCGGTACCGGAGGACAGTCCCTCTATGGCTACACCTTC CASSSGTGGQSLYGYTF
NA TRBD1 TRBJ1-6 TRBV11-2 TGTGCCAGCAGCTTAGGGACAGGGATGTCACCCCTCCACTTT CASSLGTGMSPLHF
few NA TRBJ1-5 TRBV11-2 TGTGCCAGCAGCCTCCGCGGGGGGCAGGGTAGCCAGCCCCAGCATTTT CASSLRGGQGSQPQHF
NA NA TRBJ2-3 TRBV7-2 TGTGCCAGCAGCCTCCTTTGGGCAGATACGCAGTATTTT CASSLLWADTQYF
NA NA TRBJ1-1 TRBV9 TGTGCCAGCAGCGTAGATGGACGGGTCAACACTGAAGCTTTCTTT CASSVDGRVNTEAFF
NA NA TRBJ2-2 TRBV5-4 TGTGCCAGCAGCTTTAGGTTGGGGATTGCCGGGGAGCTGTTTTTT CASSFRLGIAGELFF
NA TRBD1 TRBJ2-7 TRBV5-1 TGCGCCAGCAGCTTGGGGACAGGCGTCTCCTACGAGCAGTACTTC CASSLGTGVSYEQYF
NA NA TRBJ1-6 TRBV19 TGTGCCAGTAAAAAAGGGGCGAATTCACCCCTCCACTTT CASKKGANSPLHF
few NA TRBJ1-6 TRBV5-1 TGCGCCAGCAATCAGGGAATGAATAATTCACCCCTCCACTTT CASNQGMNNSPLHF
NA NA TRBJ2-3 TRBV19 TGTGCCAGTAGTCAAGACACGGGCTTTAGCACAGATACGCAGTATTTT CASSQDTGFSTDTQYF
NA TRBD2 TRBJ2-1 TRBV7-2 TGTGCCAGCAGCCCCGAGCTAGCGGGGGCGAATGAGCAGTTCTTC CASSPELAGANEQFF